This T cell receptor beta chain was identified in a study of T-cell memory formation after mild COVID-19. Study overall: TCR clusters were mostly confined to one donor each.

CDR3 length: 16 residues. Germline CDR1 reads SGHAT; CDR2 reads FQNNGV. V shed 2 bases and J shed 1 base, with 11 bases lying between them. This clonotype was seen at least ten times. TCRdb redid the calling of the 5' RACE reads with MiXCR, one entry per CDR3 protein. This sample yields a few hundred thousand distinct CDR3 sequences, of which 20% to 25% are seen a single time; 9.5% to 15% belongs to the top ten. This clonotype originated in an adult woman who had mild COVID-19 (a few samples of this study predate the infection). Cell type and time point are not known. The chain joins TRBV11-2 to TRBJ2-2; maybe TRBD2 (5 bases). Sequenced input: PBMCs or a T cell subset sorted from them (not recorded which). CDR3 amino acids: CASSLIAGENTGELFF. CDR3 DNA sequence: TGTGCCAGCAGCTTAATCGCGGGTGAGAACACCGGGGAGCTGTTTTTT.